These 32 T cell receptor beta chains were sequenced from one sample in a study of beta chain features in type 1 diabetes (dated by TCRdb to the late 2010s). Library preparation used the immunoSEQ multiplex PCR assay. The entire isolated RNA was reverse transcribed using the High Capacity cDNA Reverse Transcription Kit, and thus expressed TCRB transcripts were sequenced. TCRdb's version of the immuneACCESS table is confined to in-frame rearrangements and falls short of the full clone set. An unresolved V gene accounts for under half of the shortfall where checked; the remainder is of unknown origin. In this sample the table shows 680,000 or so clones, 10% to 15% of which occur a single time. The ten most abundant clones make up less than 0.025% of the sample. The antigens of these receptors remain unknown. Overall study results and their limits: A moderate but significant shortening of TCRB CDR3 length was observed in type 1 diabetes patients in all four CD4+ subsets.

Sequenced: naive CD4+ T cells from blood. The cell subset or site label, read with the paper, signifies: true naive CD4+ T cells. All receptors derive from a man aged 18 to 29 with type 1 diabetes.

V usage is TRBV11-2 and J usage is TRBJ1-1; TRBD1 is a possible D gene (5 bases). The CDR3 sequence is 17 residues long. The germline V and J ends were trimmed by 5 bases and 0 bases, with 19 bases remaining between them. Germline lookup yields CDR1 SGHAT and CDR2 FQNNGV. In nucleotides, the CDR3 is TGTGCCAGCAGCCCTCGGACATCCCAGTCCATGAACACTGAAGCTTTCTTT. This sequence encodes CASSPRTSQSMNTEAFF. Based on the CDR3 plus reference TRBV11-2 and TRBJ1-1, the full variable domain is EAGVAQSPRYKIIEKRQSVAFWCNPISGHATLYWYQQILGQGPKLLIQFQNNGVVDDSQLPKDRFSAERLKGVDSTLKIQPAKLEDSAVYLCASSPRTSQSMNTEAFFGQGTRLTVV.

The V and J genes are TRBV4-1 and TRBJ2-5; no firm D call. CDR3 length: 13 residues. V shed 5 bases and J shed 5 bases, with 12 bases lying between them. CDR1 is MGHRA and CDR2 is YSYEKL in the germline V gene. Here the CDR3 DNA reads TGCGCCAGCAGCGTACAAGATGGTGAGACCCAGTACTTC. Its protein product is CASSVQDGETQYF.

The V gene is TRBV6-5, the J gene TRBJ2-1, with 9 bases aligning to TRBD2. The CDR3 totals 14 residues. Germline V gene lookup returns CDR1 MNHEY and CDR2 SVGAGI. The V segment lost 10 bases and the J segment 4 bases; nucleotides outside the gene matches: 8. The CDR3 DNA reads TGTGCCACCCAAGTAGCGGGGGAGTACAATGAGCAGTTCTTC. Translation: CATQVAGEYNEQFF.

This clone has only a few counts. J is TRBJ2-1 and V is TRBV7-8; 9 nucleotides agree with TRBD2. CDR3 length: 16 residues. V shed 6 bases, J shed 3 bases, and the junction held 9 bases outside the gene matches. Germline V CDR1 and CDR2: SGHVS, FQNEAQ. The CDR3 region has the DNA TGTGCCAGCAGGTTGGAGGCTAGCGGGAACTACAATGAGCAGTTCTTC. Its translation: CASRLEASGNYNEQFF.

This clone was observed a handful of times. This sequence joins TRBV29-1 and TRBJ1-1; D may be TRBD1 (6 bases). The germline V and J ends were trimmed by 6 bases and 1 base, with 21 bases remaining between them. CDR1 and CDR2 (germline): SQVTM, ANQGSEA. The CDR3 contains 16 residues. This chain's CDR3 is CSVGVQGNIKNTEAFF. CDR3 sequence (DNA): TGCAGCGTGGGGGTACAGGGTAATATCAAGAACACTGAAGCTTTCTTT. Variable domain in full (rest from reference TRBV29-1 and TRBJ1-1): SAVISQKPSRDICQRGTSLTIQCQVDSQVTMMFWYRQQPGQSLTLIATANQGSEATYESGFVIDKFPISRPNLTFSTLTVSNMSPEDSSIYLCSVGVQGNIKNTEAFFGQGTRLTVV.

The chain carries TRBV18 and TRBJ1-6, with TRBD1 matching over 9 bases. This CDR3 has 13 residues. The V segment lost 3 bases and the J segment 12 bases; nucleotides outside the gene matches: 3. Germline CDR1 KGHSH, CDR2 LQKENI. The CDR3 bases are TGTGCCAGCTCACCGGGACAGGGAGGACCCCTCCACTTT. This encodes CASSPGQGGPLHF.

This chain uses TRBV28 with TRBJ2-3; D remains unclear. The germline gives CDR1 MDHEN, CDR2 SYDVKM. The CDR3 has 12 amino acids. The ends were cut back, 6 bases at V and 2 bases at J, with 6 bases in the middle. The CDR3 nucleotides are TGTGCCAGCAGCCTATTCACAGATACGCAGTATTTT. Protein: CASSLFTDTQYF.

This clone has just a few counts. This sequence joins TRBV28 and TRBJ1-4; unclear D gene. V dropped 3 bases and J dropped 4 bases, with 9 bases sitting between them. The germline V gene encodes CDR1 MDHEN and CDR2 SYDVKM. The length of the CDR3 is 14 residues. CDR3 coding DNA: TGTGCCAGCAGTTTTAAGGATAATAATGAAAAACTGTTTTTT. It specifies CASSFKDNNEKLFF.

The rearrangement uses TRBV30 and TRBJ2-5, with D perhaps assigned TRBD1 or TRBD2 (5 bases each). V lost 2 bases and J lost 5, with 12 bases in between. The V gene's germline CDR1 is GTSNPN and CDR2 SVGIG (reference sequence). CDR3 length: 13 amino acids. The CDR3 bases are TGTGCCTGGAGTAGGTCTGGGGGTGAGACCCAGTACTTC. Translating gives CAWSRSGGETQYF.

The chain recombines TRBV29-1 with TRBJ2-5, with a weak D call TRBD1 (5 bases). Germline V CDR1 and CDR2: SQVTM, ANQGSEA. The V gene lost 4 bases and the J gene lost 12 bases, with 15 bases spanning the gap. This CDR3 comprises 11 residues. The CDR3: CSVGQLTMEYF. CDR3 nucleotides: TGCAGCGTTGGACAGCTTACTATGGAGTACTTC.

To note about this clone: Distinct nucleotide sequences in the sample also encode this CDR3. CDR3: CAWSVSTDTQYF. In DNA, the CDR3 is TGTGCCTGGAGTGTTAGTACAGATACGCAGTATTTT. The chain combines TRBV30 with TRBJ2-3; D gene uncertain. The germline CDR1 and CDR2 sequences are GTSNPN and SVGIG (reference sequence). This CDR3 contains 12 residues. The ends were cut back, 0 bases at V and 3 bases at J, with 4 bases in the middle.

The J gene is TRBJ1-2, the V gene TRBV11-2; D is unresolved. V dropped 7 bases and J dropped 3 bases, with 15 bases sitting between them. CDR3 size: 14 residues. The germline CDR1 and CDR2 sequences are SGHAT and FQNNGV. Here the CDR3 DNA reads TGTGCCAGCACCCATTCGGACGGTGACTATGGCTACACCTTC. The encoded protein is CASTHSDGDYGYTF.

There are a few counts of this clone. The junction shows a germline mismatch at one end, possibly a read error. The chain employs TRBV10-3 and TRBJ1-6; D possibly corresponds to TRBD1 (5 bases). The CDR3 is 16 amino acids. In germline, CDR1 is ENHRY, CDR2 SYGVKD. The CDR3 is CASSLLGREEGSPLHF. In nucleotides, the CDR3 is TGTGCCAGCAGTCTCCTCGGCAGGGAGGAAGGATCACCCCTCCACTTT.

The chain joins TRBV4-2 to TRBJ2-1, with D perhaps assigned TRBD1 or TRBD2 (5 bases each). Germline assignment: CDR1 LGHNA and CDR2 YNFKEQ. CDR3 size: 20 residues. V lost 0 bases and J 4 bases, leaving 25 bases between the germline ends. The CDR3 DNA sequence: TGTGCCAGCAGCCAAGACAATAGGGAGTCCGGGACCCTAAAGTACAATGAGCAGTTCTTC. Its translation: CASSQDNRESGTLKYNEQFF.

The chain has TRBV14 and TRBJ2-6; 8 bases match TRBD2. The CDR3 is made up of 15 amino acids. V lost 8 bases and J lost 0; bases outside the gene matches: 3. Germline CDR1 SGHDN, CDR2 FVKESK. In nucleotides, the CDR3 is TGTGCCAGCGCTAGCGGGTCCTCTGGGGCCAACGTCCTGACTTTC. Translating gives CASASGSSGANVLTF.

This clone has just a few counts. The genes are TRBV18 and TRBJ2-1; 9 bases match TRBD1. The trim removed 6 bases at V and 5 bases at J, leaving 11 bases unmatched. Per germline, CDR1 KGHSH and CDR2 LQKENI. This CDR3 region has 16 residues. CDR3 nucleotides: TGTGCCAGCTCTACCCTACAGGGGGCTACGGACAATGAGCAGTTCTTC. Its protein product is CASSTLQGATDNEQFF. Full variable domain (rest looked up from reference TRBV18 and TRBJ2-1): NAGVMQNPRHLVRRRGQEARLRCSPMKGHSHVYWYRQLPEEGLKFMVYLQKENIIDESGMPKERFSAEFPKEGPSILRIQQVVRGDSAAYFCASSTLQGATDNEQFFGPGTRLTVL.

The chain joins TRBV28 to TRBJ1-2; tentatively, D is TRBD1 (6 bases). Trimming pared 4 bases from V and 5 bases from J, leaving 20 bases between. The germline CDR1 and CDR2 sequences are MDHEN and SYDVKM. This CDR3 region has 16 residues. The CDR3: CASSYSGREGEYGYTF. The DNA of the CDR3 is TGTGCCAGCAGTTATTCCGGGAGGGAGGGGGAGTATGGCTACACCTTC.

This chain connects TRBV11-3 to TRBJ2-5; D is possibly TRBD2 (5 bases). Germline V gene sequence: CDR1 SGHNT, CDR2 YENEEA. V dropped 3 bases and J dropped 3 bases, with 8 bases sitting between them. CDR3 length: 13 amino acids. CDR3 sequence (DNA): TGTGCCAGCAGCTTTTTCGGGGAAGAGACCCAGTACTTC. This encodes CASSFFGEETQYF.

This clone was recorded a few times. The gene calls are TRBV30 and TRBJ2-1; D unclear. This CDR3 is 13 amino acids long. The germline V gene encodes CDR1 GTSNPN and CDR2 SVGIG (reference sequence). The V gene lost 6 bases and the J gene lost 2 bases, with 11 bases spanning the gap. The CDR3 DNA reads as TGTGCCTGTGCCGGGCTAGCCTACAATGAGCAGTTCTTC. The encoded protein is CACAGLAYNEQFF.

With respect to this clone: Other DNA sequences from this sample encode an identical CDR3 as well. V is TRBV29-1 and J is TRBJ2-7; D remains ambiguous. V dropped 4 bases and J dropped 3 bases, with 4 bases sitting between them. The CDR3 covers 10 residues. Germline assignment: CDR1 SQVTM and CDR2 ANQGSEA. The CDR3 region has the DNA TGCAGCGTTGGGGGCTACGAGCAGTACTTC. Translation gives CSVGGYEQYF.

This clone was detected a few times. The V and J genes are TRBV10-3 and TRBJ1-6; unclear D gene. This CDR3 region has 14 residues. The V and J ends lost 4 bases and 8 bases respectively, with 12 bases between them. Germline assignment: CDR1 ENHRY and CDR2 SYGVKD. The CDR3 loop reads CAISAREPYSPLHF. The CDR3 bases are TGTGCCATCAGTGCAAGAGAGCCTTATTCACCCCTCCACTTT.

This clone was picked up a small number of times. This chain connects TRBV18 to TRBJ1-2, with a weak D call TRBD1 (5 bases). The CDR3 is 16 amino acids. The V gene's germline CDR1 is KGHSH and CDR2 LQKENI. V was cut by 0 bases and J by 4 bases, with 15 bases left in between. CDR3 coding DNA: TGTGCCAGCTCACCACCTGGGACTCCGGGGGGCTATGGCTACACCTTC. Its protein is CASSPPGTPGGYGYTF.

This clone was seen a handful of times. The CDR3 DNA is TGTGCCAGCATTCGTCCCCCAGAATCTTACGAGCAGTACTTC. This codes for CASIRPPESYEQYF. The gene calls are TRBV6-1 and TRBJ2-7; D is unresolved. Germline lookup yields CDR1 MNHNS and CDR2 SASEGT. CDR3 length: 14 residues. V was trimmed by 7 bases and J by 4 bases, leaving 17 bases between them.

This rearrangement joins TRBV7-2 to TRBJ1-5; no clear D gene. Trimming took 5 bases from V and 3 from J, leaving 14 bases between them. This CDR3 region has 15 residues. CDR1 is SGHTA and CDR2 is FQGNSA in the germline V gene. CDR3 residues: CASSHTSGDNQPQHF. CDR3 in DNA: TGTGCCAGCAGCCATACCTCAGGCGACAATCAGCCCCAGCATTTT.

The J gene is TRBJ2-7, the V gene TRBV29-1; D is ambiguous. With 7 bases removed from V and 3 bases from J, the gap between germline ends came to 10 bases. The CDR3 is 11 amino acids. CDR1 and CDR2 (germline): SQVTM, ANQGSEA. CDR3 residues: CSASVGYEQYF. In nucleotides, the CDR3 is TGCAGCGCCTCTGTGGGCTACGAGCAGTACTTC.

The chain recombines TRBV27 with TRBJ2-5; 11 positions match TRBD2. The CDR3 sequence is 16 residues long. Per the germline V gene, CDR1 is MNHEY and CDR2 is SMNVEV (reference sequence). V trimming: 5 bases; J trimming: 5 bases; junction bases outside the gene matches: 10. CDR3 coding DNA: TGTGCCAGCAGTACGACGGGGGGACTAGCGGCGGAGACCCAGTACTTC. This sequence encodes CASSTTGGLAAETQYF.

The V and J genes are TRBV5-1 and TRBJ2-3; TRBD1 matches 9 bases. The germline gives CDR1 SGHRS, CDR2 YFSETQ. The length of the CDR3 is 16 residues. The V segment lost 0 bases and the J segment 4 bases; nucleotides outside the gene matches: 6. CDR3 loop: CASSLAGTGMADTQYF. DNA for the CDR3: TGCGCCAGCAGCTTGGCCGGGACAGGGATGGCAGATACGCAGTATTTT.

This clone was seen a few times. The gene calls are TRBV15 and TRBJ1-2; 12 nucleotides match TRBD1. Trimming removed 5 bases from V and 4 bases from J; junction bases left unmatched: 11. Per germline, CDR1 LNHNV and CDR2 YYDKDF (reference sequence). The CDR3 runs 17 residues. The CDR3 region has the DNA TGTGCCACCAGCTATGCTGGGACAGGGGGCGAAGTCTATGGCTACACCTTC. Translating gives CATSYAGTGGEVYGYTF.

This clone was seen more than once but under ten times. This chain uses TRBV5-6 with TRBJ1-2; TRBD1 matches 8 bases. Germline V lookup: CDR1 SGHDT, CDR2 YYEEEE. The CDR3 runs 13 residues. With 4 bases clipped from V and 5 bases from J, the junction kept 4 bases outside the gene matches. The CDR3 region is CASSRGQDYGYTF. CDR3 bases: TGTGCCAGCAGCCGGGGACAGGATTATGGCTACACCTTC.

The chain links TRBV2 to TRBJ1-4, with no clear D. Trimming cost V 3 bases and J 7 bases, with 6 bases left between them. Germline V gene data show CDR1 as SNHLY and CDR2 as FYNNEI. The CDR3 totals 12 residues. This CDR3 is CASSDNFEKLFF. The CDR3 region has the DNA TGTGCCAGCAGTGATAATTTTGAAAAACTGTTTTTT. Using reference TRBV2 and TRBJ1-4 for the parts outside the CDR3, the full variable domain is EPEVTQTPSHQVTQMGQEVILRCVPISNHLYFYWYRQILGQKVEFLVSFYNNEISEKSEIFDDQFSVERPDGSNFTLKIRSTKLEDSAMYFCASSDNFEKLFFGSGTQLSVL.

This clone appeared a few times. This chain connects TRBV9 to TRBJ2-5; D is possibly TRBD1 (5 bases). The CDR3 totals 15 residues. Germline CDR1 reads SGDLS; CDR2 reads YYNGEE. V gave up 1 base and J gave up 5 bases, with 15 bases separating them. CDR3: CASSVLGVMGETQYF. The CDR3 DNA follows: TGTGCCAGCAGCGTATTAGGGGTGATGGGGGAGACCCAGTACTTC.

There are a few counts of this clone. V is TRBV7-9 and J is TRBJ1-6, with D uncertain. Germline V gene lookup returns CDR1 SEHNR and CDR2 FQNEAQ (reference sequence). Deletions cut 7 bases from V and 11 bases from J, with 6 bases between. There are 10 residues in the CDR3. The DNA of the CDR3 is TGTGCCAGCACCTGGCCACCCCTCCACTTT. It encodes CASTWPPLHF.